The subject of this entry is one T cell receptor beta chain. No antigen is known for it. The data originate from a study of cytomegalovirus exposure and HLA in healthy donors. Findings of the study overall: Earlier results showed most TCR beta V segments being productive about 87% or about 30% of the time. Sequence variants that were highly shared formed a cluster that was likely a sequencing artifact. Later analysis suggested most CMV-associated TCR beta chains were HLA-restricted.

The PCR had 60 Vbeta and 13 Jbeta primers. Repertoires were generated with immunoSEQ multiplex PCR, while TCRdb's copy carries only in-frame clones and drops some. The sample yields under 200,000 clones, about two thirds seen once. The V segment lost 2 bases and the J segment 5 bases; nucleotides outside the gene matches: 5. Germline V gene sequence: CDR1 LGHNA, CDR2 YSLEER. The CDR3 contains 15 residues. This chain joins TRBV4-3 and TRBJ1-2; TRBD1 aligns across 10 bases. This clonotype originated in a woman aged 25 to 39 in good health and CMV-seronegative. Source material: PBMCs. The DNA for the CDR3 is TGCGCCAGCAGCCAAAGAAGGACAGGGGGATATGGCTACACCTTC. It yields the protein CASSQRRTGGYGYTF.